This T cell receptor beta chain was identified during a study of blood T cells in healthy people across ages. A second PCR, run for roughly 6 to 11 cycles, used a sample-barcoded 5' primer plus a J-beta primer mix. Each cDNA molecule carried a tag from a template-switch adaptor that contained 12 random nucleotides. TCRdb recomputed calls from the 5' RACE reads with MiXCR, one row per CDR3 protein. Here the sample spans about 780,000 distinct CDR3 sequences, around 50% being singletons. The CDR3 contains 16 residues. As to this clonotype: Its antigen is unknown.

Study results and caveats: Considered underestimates were the diversity estimates obtained from one million T cells. TCR beta diversity per million T cells fell roughly linearly with age.

Each individual donor underwent a draw of 8.5 to 10 milliliters of peripheral blood. The sequenced material came from blood. This clonotype was obtained from a man older than 75 in good health. The rearrangement links TRBV21-1 to TRBJ2-1; the listed D gene, TRBD2, was not tested against the DNA. TRBV21-1 is annotated as a pseudogene. Written as DNA, the CDR3 is TGTACCAGCAGCAAAGTATCCCTAGCGGAATTCAATGAGCAGTTCTTC. The encoded protein is CTSSKVSLAEFNEQFF.